This T cell receptor (beta chain) appears in the sequencing data of a study of shared clonotypes between healthy human individuals. Sorted-subset replicate PCRs used 200 ng of genomic DNA. This amount corresponded to approximately 30,000 T cell genomes. Sequencing was performed with immunoSEQ multiplex PCR; in TCRdb, only in-frame clones are kept and a portion is missing. This table has about 2.5 million clones, just under 95% appearing once. CDR1 and CDR2 (germline): SGHNT, YYREEE (reference sequence). The CDR3 extends over 15 amino acids. Deletions cut 0 bases from V and 5 bases from J, with 15 bases between.

The source of this sequence is a man aged 18 to 30 in good health. Some clones in this sample may be carry-over from other donors' samples. Sequenced input: naive CD4+ T cells from PBMCs. Subset of the sample: CD45RA+ positively selected. The chain joins TRBV5-4 to TRBJ2-7, with D possibly TRBD2 on 6 matching bases. The CDR3, as DNA: TGTGCCAGCAGCTTGGCCGGGACCCAGCGGGACGAGCAGTACTTC. Translation gives CASSLAGTQRDEQYF.